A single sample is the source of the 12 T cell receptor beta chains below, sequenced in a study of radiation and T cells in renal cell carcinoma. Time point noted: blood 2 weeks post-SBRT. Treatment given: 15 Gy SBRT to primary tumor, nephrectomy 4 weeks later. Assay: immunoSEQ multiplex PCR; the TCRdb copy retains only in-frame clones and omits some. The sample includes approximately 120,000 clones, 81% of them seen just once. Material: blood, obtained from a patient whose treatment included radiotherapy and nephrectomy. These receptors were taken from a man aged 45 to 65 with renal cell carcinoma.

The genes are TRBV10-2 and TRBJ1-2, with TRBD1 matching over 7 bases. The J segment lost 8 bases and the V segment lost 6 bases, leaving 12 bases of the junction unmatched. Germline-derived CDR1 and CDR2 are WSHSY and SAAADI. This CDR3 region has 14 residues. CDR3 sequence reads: CASRPGQIYEGYTF. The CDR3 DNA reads TGCGCCAGCAGGCCGGGACAGATATATGAAGGCTACACCTTC.

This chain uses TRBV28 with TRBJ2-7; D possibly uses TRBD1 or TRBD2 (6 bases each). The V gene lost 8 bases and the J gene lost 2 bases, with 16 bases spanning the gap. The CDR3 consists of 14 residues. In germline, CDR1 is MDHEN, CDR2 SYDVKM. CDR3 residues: CASSPRDTAYEQYF. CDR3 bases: TGTGCCAGCTCCCCGCGGGACACAGCCTACGAGCAGTACTTC.

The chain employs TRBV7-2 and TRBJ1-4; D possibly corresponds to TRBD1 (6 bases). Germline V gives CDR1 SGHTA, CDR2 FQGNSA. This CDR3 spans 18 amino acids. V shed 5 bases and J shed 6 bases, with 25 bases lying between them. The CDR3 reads CASSAQGRGRSGDEKLFF. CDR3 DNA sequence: TGTGCCAGCAGCGCACAGGGACGAGGGAGGAGCGGGGATGAAAAACTGTTTTTT.

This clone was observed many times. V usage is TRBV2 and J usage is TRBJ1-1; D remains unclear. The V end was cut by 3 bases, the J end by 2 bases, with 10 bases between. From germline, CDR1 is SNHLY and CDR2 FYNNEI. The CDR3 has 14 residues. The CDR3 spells CASSDLGPNTEAFF. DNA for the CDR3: TGTGCCAGCAGTGACTTGGGTCCAAACACTGAAGCTTTCTTT. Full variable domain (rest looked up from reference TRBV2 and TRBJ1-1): EPEVTQTPSHQVTQMGQEVILRCVPISNHLYFYWYRQILGQKVEFLVSFYNNEISEKSEIFDDQFSVERPDGSNFTLKIRSTKLEDSAMYFCASSDLGPNTEAFFGQGTRLTVV.

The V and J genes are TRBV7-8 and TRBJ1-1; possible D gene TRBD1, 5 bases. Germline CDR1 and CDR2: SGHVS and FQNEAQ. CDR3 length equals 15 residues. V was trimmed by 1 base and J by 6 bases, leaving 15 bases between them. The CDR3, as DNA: TGTGCCAGCAGCTTAGTTGCTGGGGGAATCGCTGAAGCTTTCTTT. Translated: CASSLVAGGIAEAFF.

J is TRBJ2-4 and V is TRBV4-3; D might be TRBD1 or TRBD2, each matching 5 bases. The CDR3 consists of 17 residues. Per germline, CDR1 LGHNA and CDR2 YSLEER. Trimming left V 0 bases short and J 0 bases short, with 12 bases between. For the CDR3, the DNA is TGCGCCAGCAGCCAAGACGGGGCAGGGTTAGCCAAAAACATTCAGTACTTC. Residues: CASSQDGAGLAKNIQYF.

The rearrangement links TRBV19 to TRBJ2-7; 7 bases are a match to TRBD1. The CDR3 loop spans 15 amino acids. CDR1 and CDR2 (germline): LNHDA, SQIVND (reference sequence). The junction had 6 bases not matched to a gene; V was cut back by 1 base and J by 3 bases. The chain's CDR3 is CASSIARQGYYEQYF. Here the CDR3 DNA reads TGTGCCAGTAGTATAGCGCGACAGGGTTACTACGAGCAGTACTTC. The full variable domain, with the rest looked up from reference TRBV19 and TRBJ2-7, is DGGITQSPKYLFRKEGQNVTLSCEQNLNHDAMYWYRQDPGQGLRLIYYSQIVNDFQKGDIAEGYSVSREKKESFPLTVTSAQKNPTAFYLCASSIARQGYYEQYFGPGTRLTVT.

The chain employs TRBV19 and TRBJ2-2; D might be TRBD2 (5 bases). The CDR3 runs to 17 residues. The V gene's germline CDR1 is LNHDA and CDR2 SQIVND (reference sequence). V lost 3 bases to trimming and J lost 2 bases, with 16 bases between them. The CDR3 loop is CASSMGVVLFNTGELFF. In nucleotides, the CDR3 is TGTGCCAGTAGTATGGGAGTGGTACTTTTTAACACCGGGGAGCTGTTTTTT.

CDR3 DNA sequence: TGTGCCAGCACCTCGGGCACAGATACGCAGTATTTT. As protein: CASTSGTDTQYF. The chain recombines TRBV7-9 with TRBJ2-3; D call uncertain. Germline CDR1 and CDR2: SEHNR and FQNEAQ (reference sequence). Deletions cut 7 bases from V and 1 base from J, with 6 bases between. This CDR3 comprises 12 residues.

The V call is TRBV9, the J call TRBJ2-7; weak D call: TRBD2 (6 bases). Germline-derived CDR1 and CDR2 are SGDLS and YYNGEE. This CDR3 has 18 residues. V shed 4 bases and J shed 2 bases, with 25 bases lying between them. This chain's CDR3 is CASSQGGRGPLIPYEQYF. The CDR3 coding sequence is TGTGCCAGCAGCCAAGGAGGGCGCGGACCCCTTATCCCCTACGAGCAGTACTTC.

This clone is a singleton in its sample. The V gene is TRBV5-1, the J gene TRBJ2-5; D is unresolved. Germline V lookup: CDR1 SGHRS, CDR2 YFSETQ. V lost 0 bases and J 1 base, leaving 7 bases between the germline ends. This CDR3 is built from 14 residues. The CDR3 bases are TGCGCCAGCAGCTTGGTTGCCACCCAAGAGACCCAGTACTTC. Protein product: CASSLVATQETQYF. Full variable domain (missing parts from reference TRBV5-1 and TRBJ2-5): KAGVTQTPRYLIKTRGQQVTLSCSPISGHRSVSWYQQTPGQGLQFLFEYFSETQRNKGNFPGRFSGRQFSNSRSEMNVSTLELGDSALYLCASSLVATQETQYFGPGTRLLVL.

CDR3 DNA sequence: TGTGCCAGCAGCTTAGCCCGGACAGGGGACTCTGGCTACACCTTC. Its protein product is CASSLARTGDSGYTF. The rearrangement uses TRBV11-2 and TRBJ1-2, with TRBD1 matching over 9 bases. The CDR3 has 15 residues. Germline V gives CDR1 SGHAT, CDR2 FQNNGV. Trimming removed 1 base from V and 7 bases from J; junction bases left unmatched: 7.